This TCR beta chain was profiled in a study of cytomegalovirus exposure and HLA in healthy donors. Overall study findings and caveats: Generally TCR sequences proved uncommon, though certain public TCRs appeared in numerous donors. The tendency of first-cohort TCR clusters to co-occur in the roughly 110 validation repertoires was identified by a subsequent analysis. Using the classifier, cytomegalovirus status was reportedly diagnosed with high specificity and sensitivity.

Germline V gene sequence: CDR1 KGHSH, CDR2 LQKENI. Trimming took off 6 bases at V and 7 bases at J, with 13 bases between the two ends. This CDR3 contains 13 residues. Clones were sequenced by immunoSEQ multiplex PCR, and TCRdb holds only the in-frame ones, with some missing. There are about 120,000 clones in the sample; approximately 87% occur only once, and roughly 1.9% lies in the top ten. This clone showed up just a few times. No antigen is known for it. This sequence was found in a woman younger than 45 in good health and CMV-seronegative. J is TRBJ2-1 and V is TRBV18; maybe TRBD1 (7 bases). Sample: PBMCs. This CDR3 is CASSQQGRNEQFF. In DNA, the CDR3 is TGTGCCAGCTCTCAACAGGGGAGGAATGAGCAGTTCTTC.